The 25 T cell receptor beta chains listed next were all sequenced from one sample in a study of T-cell reconstitution after alpha-beta-depleted transplantation in children (dated by TCRdb to 2016 to 2017). The label giving this sample's treatment or condition can be read as: allogeneic hematopoietic cell transplantation with graft depleted of TCRalphabeta T cells and CD19 B cells. Receptors were amplified or captured by PCR. Sequencing was carried out with an Illumina HiSeq 2500. Molecular barcoding was employed in the preparation of TCR libraries, with unique molecular identifiers being used to normalize TCRbeta repertoire quantification. TCRdb cleaned the public reads at Q25 with fastp, built clones with MiXCR and kept in-frame beta chains. Each entry is one CDR3 protein sequence, shown with its most common DNA and genes. A total of approximately 490,000 distinct CDR3 sequences appear in this sample, roughly a tenth of them only once. Of the sample, 2% to 2.5% falls within the top ten clones.

Sequencing used PBMCs, obtained before TCRalphabeta/CD19-depleted stem cell transplant. The origin of the receptors is a child aged 2-15 years with inherited bone marrow failure, due to receive a stem cell transplant.

This clonotype was detected ten times or more. The CDR3, as DNA: TGTGCCAGCAGCGTAGGGGCAGGGACGGGTGCAGATACGCAGTATTTT. This codes for CASSVGAGTGADTQYF. The chain links TRBV9 to TRBJ2-3; TRBD1 or TRBD2 may be the D gene (5 bases each). The CDR3 has 16 residues. Looked up from germline, CDR1 is SGDLS and CDR2 is YYNGEE. Trimming removed 0 bases at V and 4 bases at J, with 15 bases between.

There are a few counts of this clonotype. V gene TRBV23-1 combines with J gene TRBJ2-2; D is possibly TRBD1 or TRBD2 (7 bases each). TRBV23-1 carries the ORF label, with uncertain function. CDR3 length equals 14 residues. The V and J ends lost 11 bases and 0 bases respectively, with 13 bases between them. The CDR3 DNA follows: TGCGCCGGGCAGGGGGGGGCGAACACCGGGGAGCTGTTTTTT. This gives the protein CAGQGGANTGELFF.

This clonotype was found once. One end of the junction fails to match germline, which may point to a read error. The J gene is TRBJ2-2, the V gene TRBV20-1, with D perhaps TRBD2 (5 bases). This CDR3 has 17 amino acids. Germline lookup yields CDR1 DFQATT and CDR2 SNEGSKA (reference sequence). CDR3 protein: CCARDMVSHANTGELFF. The CDR3 coding sequence is TGCTGTGCTAGAGATATGGTGTCTCACGCGAACACCGGGGAGTTGTTTTTT.

This clonotype came up many times. The chain joins TRBV29-1 to TRBJ2-7; 8 bases fit TRBD2. The CDR3 loop spans 11 amino acids. Losses at the gene ends were 4 bases for V and 6 bases for J; bases not matched to a gene: 2. From germline, CDR1 is SQVTM and CDR2 ANQGSEA. The CDR3 loop reads CSVGAGAEQYF. CDR3 coding DNA: TGCAGCGTTGGAGCGGGGGCCGAGCAGTACTTC.

At least ten counts were recorded for this clonotype. The chain carries TRBV12-3 or TRBV12-4 and TRBJ2-5; D call uncertain. This CDR3 comprises 12 residues. Between the trimmed V and J ends, which lost 6 bases and 4 bases, there was a span of 9 bases. The CDR3 loop reads CASSKMGETQYF. The CDR3 DNA sequence: TGTGCCAGCAGCAAGATGGGAGAGACCCAGTACTTC.

The sample holds many counts of this clonotype. The chain is built from TRBV7-2 and TRBJ2-5; D unclear. CDR3 length: 13 amino acids. Trimming shortened V by 5 bases and J by 5 bases, and 12 bases separated the two germline ends. Per germline, CDR1 SGHTA and CDR2 FQGNSA. CDR3 nucleotides: TGTGCCAGCAGCCCGGGCCCTGGGGAGACCCAGTACTTC. This sequence encodes CASSPGPGETQYF.

This clonotype was picked up many times. The V call is TRBV10-2, the J call TRBJ2-5; TRBD2 matches 8 bases. The V and J ends lost 2 bases and 3 bases, in that order; junction bases with no gene match: 5. This CDR3 contains 15 residues. Germline assignment: CDR1 WSHSY and CDR2 SAAADI. CDR3 sequence (DNA): TGCGCCAGCAGTGAGGCGGGAGGCCCGAAAGAGACCCAGTACTTC. This codes for CASSEAGGPKETQYF.

This clonotype came up a few times. The V gene is TRBV23-1, the J gene TRBJ2-1; 9 bases line up with TRBD1. TRBV23-1 is annotated as an ORF whose role is uncertain. With V trimmed by 1 base and J by 5 bases, 6 bases remained unmatched. The CDR3 covers 16 residues. CDR3 protein: CASSQYCGTGNNEQFF. Here the CDR3 DNA reads TGCGCCAGCAGTCAATATTGCGGGACAGGGAACAATGAGCAGTTCTTC.

This clonotype was detected ten times or more. The chain combines TRBV7-2 with TRBJ2-1, with 10 positions matching TRBD2. CDR1 is SGHTA, CDR2 FQGNSA, per germline. After removal of 5 bases from V and 4 bases from J, the junction contained 11 bases not matched to a gene. This CDR3 has 17 residues. The CDR3 loop is CASSATPELAGYNEQFF. CDR3 sequence (DNA): TGTGCCAGCAGCGCAACCCCCGAACTAGCGGGGTACAATGAGCAGTTCTTC.

This clonotype was counted ten times or more. CDR3 loop: CASSPVRSRPYEQYF. The CDR3, as DNA: TGTGCCAGCAGCCCAGTACGTTCGAGGCCCTACGAGCAGTACTTC. The genes are TRBV7-8 and TRBJ2-7, with D unresolved. The CDR3 length is 15 residues. Germline V CDR1 and CDR2: SGHVS, FQNEAQ. V lost 5 bases and J 2 bases, leaving 16 bases between the germline ends.

V is TRBV27 and J is TRBJ2-1; 11 bases align to TRBD2. Per germline, CDR1 MNHEY and CDR2 SMNVEV (reference sequence). J lost 6 bases, V lost 1 base, and 8 bases had no gene match. CDR3 length equals 17 residues. CDR3 sequence reads: CASSLWSSGRLVNEQFF. The CDR3 region has the DNA TGTGCCAGCAGTTTATGGTCTAGCGGGAGGTTAGTCAATGAGCAGTTCTTC.

This clonotype has ten or more counts. The CDR3 here is CAISGLAGMVKETQYF. The CDR3 bases are TGTGCCATCAGCGGACTAGCGGGAATGGTGAAGGAGACCCAGTACTTC. The rearrangement uses TRBV10-3 and TRBJ2-5; 12 bases are a match to TRBD2. The CDR3 loop spans 16 amino acids. CDR1 ENHRY and CDR2 SYGVKD come from the germline V gene. J lost 5 bases, V lost 6 bases, and 10 bases had no gene match.

This clonotype was seen many times. The junction departs from the called germline gene at one end, perhaps through a read error. The V gene is TRBV9, the J gene TRBJ2-3; 9 bases match TRBD2. This CDR3 spans 15 amino acids. From germline, CDR1 is SGDLS and CDR2 YYNGEE. In nucleotides, the CDR3 is TGTGCCAGCAGCGTAGGTAGCGGGAGCACCGATACGCAGTATTTT. It translates to CASSVGSGSTDTQYF.

This clonotype was found a few times. This rearrangement joins TRBV4-1 to TRBJ2-1; 12 bases fit TRBD1. V shed 2 bases, J shed 9 bases, and the junction held 8 bases outside the gene matches. The CDR3 is made up of 16 amino acids. CDR1 and CDR2 from the germline V gene are MGHRA and YSYEKL. Here the CDR3 DNA reads TGCGCCAGCAGCCAAAGACGCGGGACAGGGGGCGGTGAGCAGTTCTTC. Encoded protein: CASSQRRGTGGGEQFF.

This clonotype was counted ten times or more. The genes are TRBV20-1 and TRBJ2-1; TRBD2 agrees at 10 bases. This CDR3 is built from 14 residues. Germline CDR1 reads DFQATT; CDR2 reads SNEGSKA (reference sequence). V lost 3 bases and J lost 9; bases outside the gene matches: 8. The CDR3 DNA follows: TGCAGTGCTAGGCGAGCGGGAGGGCCGGGTGAGCAGTTCTTC. Translating it yields CSARRAGGPGEQFF.

At least ten counts were recorded for this clonotype. This rearrangement joins TRBV24-1 to TRBJ2-1; 8 nucleotides line up with TRBD2. V trimming: 2 bases; J trimming: 5 bases; junction bases outside the gene matches: 7. This CDR3 is 16 amino acids long. The V gene's germline CDR1 is KGHDR and CDR2 SFDVKD. Written as DNA, the CDR3 is TGTGCCACCAGTGATTCCAGCGGGAGTCGGAACAATGAGCAGTTCTTC. Its translation: CATSDSSGSRNNEQFF.

This clonotype was seen at least ten times. The rearrangement links TRBV20-1 to TRBJ2-3; TRBD2 agrees at 9 bases. The germline V gene has CDR1 DFQATT and CDR2 SNEGSKA (reference sequence). The J segment lost 1 base and the V segment lost 0 bases, leaving 5 bases of the junction unmatched. The CDR3 has 16 amino acids. CDR3 in amino acids: CSARDLGGRGTDTQYF. CDR3 bases: TGCAGTGCTAGAGACCTAGGCGGGAGGGGCACAGATACGCAGTATTTT.

Details on this clonotype: Since a much larger clone is just one base distant, this may be a read error. The rearrangement links TRBV5-1 to TRBJ2-5; 8 nucleotides agree with TRBD1. V dropped 3 bases and J dropped 5; count of bases not matched to a gene: 12. The CDR3 length is 16 residues. Germline V gives CDR1 SGHRS, CDR2 YFSETQ. The CDR3 DNA reads TGCGCCAGCAGCTCGACGGGACAGGTGGCGTTTGAGACCCAGTACTTC. Translating gives CASSSTGQVAFETQYF.

Many counts were recorded for this clonotype. The genes are TRBV27 and TRBJ2-7, with a possible D match to TRBD1 (6 bases). Trimming removed 4 bases at V and 4 bases at J, with 14 bases between. The CDR3 length is 14 residues. Germline V gene lookup returns CDR1 MNHEY and CDR2 SMNVEV (reference sequence). The DNA for the CDR3 is TGTGCCAGCAGTTATTTGGGACATGTATACGAGCAGTACTTC. Translated: CASSYLGHVYEQYF.

The rearrangement links TRBV9 to TRBJ2-1; 7 positions match TRBD2. From germline, CDR1 is SGDLS and CDR2 YYNGEE. V lost 5 bases and J lost 3; bases outside the gene matches: 14. The CDR3 loop spans 17 amino acids. The CDR3 nucleotides read TGTGCCAGCAGGGGGTCCACGGGAGGCCAATGCTACAATGAGCAGTTCTTC. This sequence encodes CASRGSTGGQCYNEQFF.

This clonotype was seen a few times. This chain links TRBV29-1 with TRBJ2-7; a weak D match, TRBD2 (5 bases). The CDR3 has 12 residues. V lost 0 bases, J lost 7 bases, and 10 bases lay in between. Germline loops: CDR1 SQVTM, CDR2 ANQGSEA. CDR3 nucleotide sequence: TGCAGCGTTGAAGATCCGGGGAAGGAGCAGTACTTC. This sequence encodes CSVEDPGKEQYF.

V and J are TRBV24-1 and TRBJ2-6; possibly TRBD2 for D (5 bases). V was clipped by 6 bases and J by 0 bases, with 11 bases between them. The CDR3 loop spans 16 amino acids. From germline, CDR1 is KGHDR and CDR2 SFDVKD. This chain's CDR3 is CATSPPGSSGANVLTF. CDR3 sequence (DNA): TGTGCCACCAGTCCCCCGGGGTCCTCTGGGGCCAACGTCCTGACTTTC.

There are a few counts of this clonotype. The chain carries TRBV9 and TRBJ2-4; TRBD2 matches 7 bases. Per the germline V gene, CDR1 is SGDLS and CDR2 is YYNGEE. The CDR3 has 15 residues. V was clipped by 4 bases and J by 6 bases; unmatched bases: 10. The CDR3 DNA sequence: TGTGCCAGCAGCCCTTATCCGGGAGGCTCAAACATTCAGTACTTC. As protein: CASSPYPGGSNIQYF.

This rearrangement joins TRBV3-1 to TRBJ2-7; 8 bases are a match to TRBD1. The CDR3 spans 15 residues. After removal of 7 bases from V and 0 bases from J, the junction contained 8 bases not matched to a gene. The germline V gene encodes CDR1 LGHDT and CDR2 YNNKEL (reference sequence). CDR3 nucleotide sequence: TGTGCCAGCACCTCTGGACAGGGAAGCTCCTACGAGCAGTACTTC. Translation: CASTSGQGSSYEQYF.

This clonotype appeared many times. The J gene is TRBJ1-2, the V gene TRBV25-1; D unresolved. This CDR3 has 13 residues. Trimming removed 5 bases at V and 5 bases at J, with 12 bases between. The germline V gene encodes CDR1 MGHDK and CDR2 SYGVNS. CDR3: CASSPPQTYGYTF. The CDR3 region has the DNA TGTGCCAGCAGTCCTCCACAGACGTATGGCTACACCTTC.